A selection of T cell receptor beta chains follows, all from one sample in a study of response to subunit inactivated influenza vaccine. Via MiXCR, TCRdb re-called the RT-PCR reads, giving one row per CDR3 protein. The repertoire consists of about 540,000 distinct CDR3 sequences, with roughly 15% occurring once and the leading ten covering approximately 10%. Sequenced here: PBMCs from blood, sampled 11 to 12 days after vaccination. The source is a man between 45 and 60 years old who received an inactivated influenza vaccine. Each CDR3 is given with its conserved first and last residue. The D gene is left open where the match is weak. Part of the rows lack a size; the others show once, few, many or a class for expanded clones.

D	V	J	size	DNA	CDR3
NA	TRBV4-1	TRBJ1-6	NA	TGCGCCAGCAGCCAAGAGCCGGGTAATTCACCCCTCCACTTT	CASSQEPGNSPLHF
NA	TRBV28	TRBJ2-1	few	TGTGCCAGCAGTTTATTGCCCGAGGGGGTAAACTACAATGAGCAGTTCTTC	CASSLLPEGVNYNEQFF
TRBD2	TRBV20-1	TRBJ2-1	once	TGCAGTGCTCCTTCACTAGCGGCGAATGAGCAGTTCTTC	CSAPSLAANEQFF
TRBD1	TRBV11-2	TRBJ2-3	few	TGTGCCAGCAGCCCGGCCGGGACAGGGCCTCTAGATTTCGATACGCAGTATTTT	CASSPAGTGPLDFDTQYF
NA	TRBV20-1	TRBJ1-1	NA	TGCAGTGCCTCTCCATTTGGGGGGACAAACACTGAAGCTTTCTTT	CSASPFGGTNTEAFF
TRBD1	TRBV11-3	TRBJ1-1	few	TGTGCCAGCAGCTTAGACACAGGGGTGAACACTGAAGCTTTCTTT	CASSLDTGVNTEAFF
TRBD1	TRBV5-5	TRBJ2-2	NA	TGTGCCAGCAGCTCCAGGACAGGGGAGGACACCGGGGAGCTGTTTTTT	CASSSRTGEDTGELFF
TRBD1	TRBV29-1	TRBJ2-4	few	TGCAGCGTGATGACAGGGGTGAACATTCAGTACTTC	CSVMTGVNIQYF
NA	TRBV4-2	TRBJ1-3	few	TGTGCCAGCAGCCAAGATATTGGGACACTCTCTGGAAACACCATATATTTT	CASSQDIGTLSGNTIYF
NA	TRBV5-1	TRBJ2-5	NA	TGCGCCAGCAGCCCACGGACTTCCATAGGGACCCAGTACTTC	CASSPRTSIGTQYF
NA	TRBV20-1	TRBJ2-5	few	TGCAGTGCTAGTAGACAGGACAGCGGGACCCAGTACTTC	CSASRQDSGTQYF
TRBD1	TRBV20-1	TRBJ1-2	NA	TGCAGTGCTAGAAGGACAGGGAACTATGGCTACACCTTC	CSARRTGNYGYTF
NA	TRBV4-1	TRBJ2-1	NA	TGCGCCAGCAGCCTAAAATTTCGGGAGTTCTACAATGAGCAGTTCTTC	CASSLKFREFYNEQFF
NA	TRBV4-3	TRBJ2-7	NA	TGCGCCAGCAGCCAAGATTGGACGGGCGGATACGAGCAGTACTTC	CASSQDWTGGYEQYF
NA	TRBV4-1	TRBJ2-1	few	TGCGCCAGCAGCCAAAATAGACATATGGCGGGACAGTACGGCAATGAGCAGTTCTTC	CASSQNRHMAGQYGNEQFF
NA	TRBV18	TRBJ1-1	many	TGTGCCAGCTCACCGCCGGGGGAGGACACTGAAGCTTTCTTT	CASSPPGEDTEAFF
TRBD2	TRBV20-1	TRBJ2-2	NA	TGCAGTGCTAGGAACACGGGACTAGCGGGGACCGGGGAGCTGTTTTTT	CSARNTGLAGTGELFF
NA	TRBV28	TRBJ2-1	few	TGTGCCAGCAGTACCGACAGTGGAAGTCGAAATGAGCAGTTCTTC	CASSTDSGSRNEQFF
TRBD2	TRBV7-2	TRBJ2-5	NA	TGTGCCAGCAGCTTAGTGGTAGCGGGGGGGCCTGAGACCCAGTACTTC	CASSLVVAGGPETQYF
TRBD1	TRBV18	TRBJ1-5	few	TGTGCCAGCTCATCCGGGACAGGGAACAATCAGCCCCAGCATTTT	CASSSGTGNNQPQHF
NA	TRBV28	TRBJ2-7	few	TGTGCCAGCAGTTTGGGGAGCGCCTCTATGGAGGAGCACTTC	CASSLGSASMEEHF
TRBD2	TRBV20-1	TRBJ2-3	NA	TGCAGTGCTAGAGATTCCTCAGCGGGAGACACAGATACGCAGTATTTT	CSARDSSAGDTDTQYF
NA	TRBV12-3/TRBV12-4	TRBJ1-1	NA	TGTGCCAGCAGGATACAGGCGATGAACACTGAAGCTTTCTTT	CASRIQAMNTEAFF
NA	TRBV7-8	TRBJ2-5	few	TGTGCCAGCAGCTTAGGAGGGTCGGCACAAGAGACCCAGTACTTC	CASSLGGSAQETQYF
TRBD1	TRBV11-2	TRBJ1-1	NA	TGTGCCAGCAGCCAAATGGGGACAGGTCCCATGAACACTGAAGCTTTCTTT	CASSQMGTGPMNTEAFF
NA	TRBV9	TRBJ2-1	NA	TGTGCCAGCAGCCGTAGGTTATCTATGGGGTACAATGAGCAGTTCTTC	CASSRRLSMGYNEQFF
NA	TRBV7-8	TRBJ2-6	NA	TGTGCCAGCAGCTTCTCGAGCCGGGGTTCTGGGGCCAACGTCCTGACTTTC	CASSFSSRGSGANVLTF
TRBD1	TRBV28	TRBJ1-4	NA	TGTGCCAGCAGAGGACAGGGGATTGCTAATGAAAAACTGTTTTTT	CASRGQGIANEKLFF
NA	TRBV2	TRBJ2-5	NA	TGTGCCAGCAGTGATGTCCAAGAGACCCAGTACTTC	CASSDVQETQYF
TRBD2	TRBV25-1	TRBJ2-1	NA	TGTGCCAGCAGACGGCGGGAGTCCTACAATGAGCAGTTCTTC	CASRRRESYNEQFF
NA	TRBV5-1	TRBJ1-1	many	TGCGCCAGCAGCCGTGCCGGGACGGGGAACACTGAAGCTTTCTTT	CASSRAGTGNTEAFF
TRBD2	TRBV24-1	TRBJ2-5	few	TGTGCCACCAGTGATTCCGGACTAGCGGGAGGGCTGCGAGAGACCCAGTACTTC	CATSDSGLAGGLRETQYF
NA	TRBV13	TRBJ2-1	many	TGTGCCAGCAGCTTGATGTTTGGGGGCAGCTACAATGAGCAGTTCTTC	CASSLMFGGSYNEQFF
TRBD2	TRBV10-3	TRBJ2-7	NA	TGTGCCATCTTTTCGGGAGGTAATCCCTACGAGCAGTACTTC	CAIFSGGNPYEQYF
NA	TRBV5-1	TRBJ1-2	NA	TGCGCCAGCAGCTTGACAGGGAGACGGAATGGCTACACCTTC	CASSLTGRRNGYTF
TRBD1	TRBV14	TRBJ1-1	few	TGTGCCAGCAGCCAAGGGCGTTACAGGGGGAGTGGCACTGAAGCTTTCTTT	CASSQGRYRGSGTEAFF
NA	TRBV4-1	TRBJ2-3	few	TGCGCCAGCAGCCAGGGGGCGAGTGCAGATACGCAGTATTTT	CASSQGASADTQYF
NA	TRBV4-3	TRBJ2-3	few	TGCGCCAGCAGCCAGGGGGTACGAGATACGCAGTATTTT	CASSQGVRDTQYF
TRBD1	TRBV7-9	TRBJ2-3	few	TGTGCCAGCAGCCCCAGAGGAGCAGGGGGCGCGCTAGATACGCAGTATTTT	CASSPRGAGGALDTQYF
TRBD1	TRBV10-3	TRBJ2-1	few	TGTGCCGGCGCGGACAGGTCTCGTCAGGAGCAGTTCTTC	CAGADRSRQEQFF
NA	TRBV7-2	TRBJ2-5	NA	TGTGCCAGCAGCTTAGCCGTAACATTAGAGACCCAGTACTTC	CASSLAVTLETQYF
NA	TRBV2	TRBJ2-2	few	TGTGCCAGCAGGCAACCAGGCGGGGAGCTGTTTTTT	CASRQPGGELFF
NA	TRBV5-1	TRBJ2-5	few	TGCGCCAGCAGCTACGACCTTGGGACCCAGTACTTC	CASSYDLGTQYF